The subject of this entry is one T cell receptor beta chain. The data were taken from a study of T and B cells in COVID-19 patients. TRB rearrangements were amplified by multiplex PCR with BIOMED2 TRB-A/B primers. TCRdb redid the calling of the multiplex PCR reads with MiXCR, one entry per CDR3 protein. The data contain more than 20,000 distinct CDR3 sequences, 32% of them singletons. TRB was amplified from about 240-490 ng of blood genomic DNA. J gave up 4 bases and V 2 bases, and 7 bases lay outside the gene matches. The CDR3 runs 14 residues. CDR1 is DFQATT and CDR2 is SNEGSKA in the germline V gene (reference sequence).

The receptor was isolated from a human donor who had recovered from COVID-19. V and J are TRBV20-1 and TRBJ1-1, with 7 bases fitting TRBD1. Sequencing used blood. Written as DNA, the CDR3 is TGCAGTGCTAGACAGACAGGGTGGAGCACTGAAGCTTTCTTT. Translation gives CSARQTGWSTEAFF.